This T cell receptor (beta chain) stems from a study of human T cells and chemical hapten exposure. Stated time point: pre-sensitization, week 0. The treatment denotes: therapeutic diphenylcyclopropenone sensitization with weekly scalp DPC. The study enrolled 18 to 70-year-old alopecia patients suitable for DPC. TCRdb re-derived calls from the RACE reads in MiXCR, one entry per CDR3 protein. The table includes around 60,000 distinct CDR3 sequences, around 7% detected once. The germline CDR1 and CDR2 sequences are SGHTA and FQGNSA. This CDR3 has 17 amino acids. V was pared by 5 bases and J by 5 bases, with 15 bases of the junction left unmatched. Ten or more counts support this clonotype.

The chain couples TRBV7-2 to TRBJ2-3; 8 positions match TRBD2. This material consisted of whole blood, taken in connection with sensitization to the hapten diphenylcyclopropenone (DPC). This receptor was taken from a woman younger than 45 with alopecia areata. Some clones in this sample may be carry-over from other donors' samples. In DNA, the CDR3 is TGTGCCAGCAGCCAAGATCGGGGACTAGGGTTTATAGATACGCAGTATTTT. It specifies CASSQDRGLGFIDTQYF.